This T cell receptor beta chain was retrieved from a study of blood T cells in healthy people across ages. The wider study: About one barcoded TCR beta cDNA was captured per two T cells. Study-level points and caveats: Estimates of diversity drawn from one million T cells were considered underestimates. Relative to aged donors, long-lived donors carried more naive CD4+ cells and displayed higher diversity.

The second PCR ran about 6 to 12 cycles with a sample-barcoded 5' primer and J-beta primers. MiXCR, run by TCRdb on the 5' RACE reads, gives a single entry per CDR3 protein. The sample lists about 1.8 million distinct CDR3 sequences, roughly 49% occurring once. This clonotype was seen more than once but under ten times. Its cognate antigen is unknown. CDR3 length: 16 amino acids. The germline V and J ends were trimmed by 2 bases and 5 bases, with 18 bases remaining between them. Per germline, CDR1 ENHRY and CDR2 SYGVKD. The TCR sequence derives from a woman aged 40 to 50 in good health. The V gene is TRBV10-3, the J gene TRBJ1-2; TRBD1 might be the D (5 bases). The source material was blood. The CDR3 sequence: CAISESGAGSEYGYTF. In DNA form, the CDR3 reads TGTGCCATCAGTGAGAGTGGGGCAGGGAGCGAGTATGGCTACACCTTC.